One T cell receptor (beta chain) is described in this entry. Its antigen remains unknown. This sample is part of a study of neoadjuvant anti-PD-1 for oral cavity cancer. Turning to the study itself: Patients mostly received three to four biweekly nivolumab doses at 3 mg/kg before surgery.

TCRdb keeps only in-frame clones here, not all; method: immunoSEQ multiplex PCR. The sample has roughly 60,000 clones, 65% to 80% seen once. Study observations and caveats: With a few patients per group, TCR findings need larger cohorts.

The CDR3 loop spans 13 amino acids. V dropped 5 bases and J dropped 1 base, with 8 bases sitting between them. Germline assignment: CDR1 SGHTA and CDR2 FQGTGA. This chain uses TRBV7-3 with TRBJ1-2; the D is unclear. This receptor was taken from a person aged 40-85 years with oral cavity squamous cell carcinoma. The sample consisted of PBMCs, taken before nivolumab (anti-PD-1) treatment. CDR3: CASSPHLNYGYTF. In DNA, the CDR3 is TGTGCCAGCAGCCCCCACCTTAACTATGGCTACACCTTC. Together with reference TRBV7-3 and TRBJ1-2, the CDR3 gives the full variable domain: GAGVSQTPSNKVTEKGKYVELRCDPISGHTALYWYRQSLGQGPEFLIYFQGTGAADDSGLPNDRFFAVRPEGSVSTLKIQRTERGDSAVYLCASSPHLNYGYTFGSGTRLTVV.